The 7 T cell receptor beta chains listed next were all sequenced from one sample in a study of T cells in Graves' hyperthyroidism and ophthalmopathy. TCR beta CDR3 sequences were amplified from RNA transcripts. A first-round RT-PCR of the TCR CDR3 used the HTBI primer set. TCRdb analysed the multiplex PCR reads with MiXCR anew, one entry per CDR3 protein. Of 800,000 or so distinct CDR3 sequences listed, 35% to 45% were seen once; the top ten hold more than 7%. Sequencing input: blood. The receptor set was obtained from a man between 18 and 35 years old with Graves' hyperthyroidism.

Only a few counts were recorded for this clonotype. V gene TRBV7-3 combines with J gene TRBJ2-7, with D perhaps TRBD2 (6 bases). The CDR3 has 15 residues. V was clipped by 5 bases and J by 1 base, with 15 bases between them. Germline values: CDR1 SGHTA, CDR2 FQGTGA. The CDR3 loop reads CASSPFGGESYEQYF. The CDR3, as DNA: TGTGCCAGCAGCCCCTTCGGAGGGGAGTCCTACGAGCAGTACTTC.

In this sample, this clonotype turned up many times. The chain employs TRBV2 and TRBJ2-2; D is unclear. The V gene lost 6 bases and the J gene lost 6 bases, with 11 bases spanning the gap. This CDR3 spans 13 amino acids. From germline, CDR1 is SNHLY and CDR2 FYNNEI. In DNA, the CDR3 is TGTGCCAGCAGGGAGAAGGGATCCGGGGAGCTGTTTTTT. Protein product: CASREKGSGELFF. The whole variable domain, filled in from reference TRBV2 and TRBJ2-2, reads EPEVTQTPSHQVTQMGQEVILRCVPISNHLYFYWYRQILGQKVEFLVSFYNNEISEKSEIFDDQFSVERPDGSNFTLKIRSTKLEDSAMYFCASREKGSGELFFGEGSRLTVL.

This clonotype was observed a handful of times. The V and J genes are TRBV6-5 and TRBJ1-2; TRBD1 might be the D (5 bases). V dropped 10 bases and J dropped 6 bases, with 12 bases sitting between them. The CDR3 runs to 11 residues. Germline V gene data show CDR1 as MNHEY and CDR2 as SVGAGI. The CDR3 region has the DNA TGTGCCACCAAGGAGGGGCATGGCTACACCTTC. It yields the protein CATKEGHGYTF.

This clonotype appeared many times. The chain employs TRBV2 and TRBJ1-5; no firm D call. The CDR3 contains 15 residues. V was clipped by 3 bases and J by 4 bases, with 13 bases between them. Germline loops: CDR1 SNHLY, CDR2 FYNNEI. This CDR3 reads CASSESSSQNQPQHF. The CDR3 bases are TGTGCCAGCAGTGAGTCTTCCAGCCAGAATCAGCCCCAGCATTTT.

The chain links TRBV10-3 to TRBJ2-5, with TRBD1 identical over 10 bases. This CDR3 region has 16 residues. V gave up 2 bases and J gave up 2 bases; unmatched junction bases: 5. CDR1 ENHRY and CDR2 SYGVKD come from the germline V gene. CDR3 protein: CAISEGGTGEQETQYF. The DNA for the CDR3 is TGTGCCATCAGTGAGGGCGGGACAGGGGAGCAAGAGACCCAGTACTTC.

V gene TRBV18 combines with J gene TRBJ2-6; D call uncertain. Trimming took 3 bases from V and 7 from J, leaving 4 bases between them. There are 12 residues in the CDR3. Germline-derived CDR1 and CDR2 are KGHSH and LQKENI. CDR3 protein: CASSPAANVLTF. Written as DNA, the CDR3 is TGTGCCAGCTCACCCGCTGCCAACGTCCTGACTTTC.

On this clonotype itself: Likely a read error: the CDR3 ends without its conserved phenylalanine or tryptophan. As DNA, the CDR3 is TGTGCCAGTAGTCCAGCGGCCGGTGGGCAGCCCCAGCATTAT. It specifies CASSPAAGGQPQHY. The V gene is TRBV19, the J gene TRBJ1-5; D ambiguous. Germline V lookup: CDR1 LNHDA, CDR2 SQIVND (reference sequence). V gave up 5 bases and J gave up 7 bases, with 15 bases separating them. The CDR3 has 14 residues.